Below, one T cell receptor beta chain is given with its context. The antigen is not known. This sample was included in a study of vaccination and CD4 T cells after COVID-19. Cultured CD4+ T-cell DNA underwent Oncomine TCR Beta short-read sequencing. DNA came from CD4+ T cells after culture. Each CDR3 protein gets one entry after TCRdb re-called the PCR reads with MiXCR. This table holds some 14,000 distinct CDR3 sequences, 50% to 65% found once. V dropped 6 bases and J dropped 8; count of bases not matched to a gene: 11. There are 15 residues in the CDR3. Germline CDR1 MNHNS, CDR2 SASEGT. Treatment given: approximately 11-day PBMC culture with coronavirus spike peptide pools or control peptides (ViraFEST assay). ViraFEST sequenced TCRs after peptide-pool expansion of antigen-specific T cells.

The chain uses TRBV6-1 and TRBJ2-2; 8 bases are shared with TRBD2. This receptor was taken from a human donor with COVID-19. Source: cultured CD4+ T cells from blood, taken after SARS-CoV-2 vaccination. The CDR3 region has the DNA TGTGCCAGCAGGCGGGGGGCGGCCGAAGGAGGGGAGCTGTTTTTT. Its translation: CASRRGAAEGGELFF.